This TCR beta chain was found in a study of vaccination and CD4 T cells after COVID-19. Points from the study as a whole: Convalescent patients displayed spike mono-reactivity in 304 of 307 vaccine-specific clones.

Trimming removed 1 base at V and 2 bases at J, with 10 bases between. CDR1 SGDLS and CDR2 YYNGEE come from the germline V gene. The CDR3 runs 14 residues. Treatment noted: approximately nine-day PBMC culture with coronavirus spike peptide pools or control peptides (ViraFEST assay). CD4+ T lymphocytes from the unexposed donor were collected before the COVID-19 pandemic (2011-2018). A few million PBMCs per well were cultured with roughly 9.6 IU/ml IL-2 and about 10 ug/ml peptide pools. Oncomine TCR Beta short-read sequencing was applied to DNA from cultured CD4+ T cells. Using its own MiXCR run on the PCR reads, TCRdb lists one record per CDR3 protein. The sample lists roughly 6,000 distinct CDR3 sequences; just under 45% were seen once. To note about this clonotype: Its antigen is currently unknown.

Specimen: CD4+ T cells from blood, cultured in vitro. This receptor was identified in a human donor in good health. This chain connects TRBV9 to TRBJ2-7, with unresolved D. The CDR3 spells CASSVRQVPYEQYF. The CDR3 DNA reads as TGTGCCAGCAGCGTAAGGCAGGTCCCCTACGAGCAGTACTTC.